This T cell receptor (beta chain) stems from a study of regulatory dendritic cells for organ transplantation. CDR1 is LGHNA, CDR2 YNFKEQ, per germline. Trimming cost V 4 bases and J 6 bases, with 19 bases left between them. The CDR3 runs 16 residues. Assay used: immunoSEQ multiplex PCR; TCRdb lists only in-frame clones, some missing. The sample records approximately 9,300 clones, 80% being singletons. Of note for this clone: What it binds is unknown.

Whole-study results and caveats: Between individuals, the alloreactive memory CD8+ T cell pool differed considerably. Memory T cells were less diverse than naive, with memory CD8+ most oligoclonal.

Sorted subsets were CFSE-labeled and cultured roughly 5 days with allogeneic dendritic cells. The source material was memory CD4+ T cells from blood cultured with dendritic cells. Subset reported: CD45RO+ memory T cells. This receptor was obtained from a human donor in good health. The chain links TRBV4-2 to TRBJ2-1, with D uncertain. The CDR3 loop reads CASSPPATLAGNEQFF. The CDR3, as DNA: TGTGCCAGCAGCCCACCGGCCACCCTTGCAGGCAATGAGCAGTTCTTC.